This T cell receptor (beta chain) was identified in a study of untreated major depressive disorder. General study points: Compared with controls, depressed patients showed more TRBV05-01 (Vbeta 5.1) usage in CD4+ T cells. Only three preselected Vbeta families were compared in sequencing.

Sequencing was performed with immunoSEQ multiplex PCR; in TCRdb, only in-frame clones are kept and a portion is missing. The table has 20,000 or so clones, more than 85% seen once. No psychiatric drugs, including antidepressants, for at least 8 weeks beforehand. Roughly 29 ml of blood was drawn into EDTA tubes. From thawed PBMCs, CD4+ T cells were purified by negative selection. The length of the CDR3 is 14 residues. Germline V gene sequence: CDR1 SGHRS, CDR2 YFSETQ. Deletions cut 3 bases from V and 2 bases from J, with 11 bases between. Concerning this clone: The antigen is undetermined.

The source is a woman between 35 and 50 years old with major depressive disorder. V usage is TRBV5-1 and J usage is TRBJ2-5; TRBD2 is a possible D gene (6 bases). The sequencing input was CD4+ T cells from PBMCs. The CDR3 sequence is CASSSSGLQETQYF. In nucleotides, the CDR3 is TGCGCCAGCAGCTCGTCGGGACTTCAAGAGACCCAGTACTTC. The full variable domain, its missing parts supplied by reference TRBV5-1 and TRBJ2-5, is KAGVTQTPRYLIKTRGQQVTLSCSPISGHRSVSWYQQTPGQGLQFLFEYFSETQRNKGNFPGRFSGRQFSNSRSEMNVSTLELGDSALYLCASSSSGLQETQYFGPGTRLLVL.